These T cell receptor beta chains were read from a single sample in a study of CD8 T cells in Susac syndrome. Using its own MiXCR run on the immunoSEQ multiplex PCR reads, TCRdb lists one record per CDR3 protein. Of about 100,000 distinct CDR3 sequences listed, around 96% are singletons. Sequences were obtained from CD8+ T cells from PBMCs. The receptors derive from a human donor with Susac syndrome. Both conserved end residues are part of each CDR3. A D gene is named only where the DNA matches it firmly. A clone size is listed for some rows: how often the clone was seen (once, few, many), or a class if it is expanded.

abundance,d_gene,v_gene,j_gene,CDR3nt,CDR3aa
.,.,TRBV23-1,TRBJ2-4,TGCGCCAGCAGTCAATCAGACGGCAGGGCGAACATTCAGTACTTC,CASSQSDGRANIQYF
.,TRBD1,TRBV18,TRBJ1-2,TGTGCCAGCTTACGGACAGGGAGGGGCTATGGCTACACCTTC,CASLRTGRGYGYTF
.,TRBD2,TRBV20-1,TRBJ2-1,TGCAGTGCTAGGGGACTAGCGGAAACTAATGAGCAGTTCTTC,CSARGLAETNEQFF
.,TRBD1,TRBV5-4,TRBJ2-7,TGTGCCAGCAGCCCGACAGGGCACGAGCAGTACTTC,CASSPTGHEQYF
.,.,TRBV20-1,TRBJ2-7,TGCAGTGCTAGTAACCCCCGGGACTCGACTGGTGACGAGCAGTACTTC,CSASNPRDSTGDEQYF
.,.,TRBV7-9,TRBJ2-7,TGTGCCAGCAGCTTACGGGGCGAGCAGTACTTC,CASSLRGEQYF
.,.,TRBV3-1,TRBJ2-1,TGTGCCAGCAGCCAAGCCCTAGGTGGGAATGAGCAGTTCTTC,CASSQALGGNEQFF
.,TRBD1,TRBV5-6,TRBJ2-7,TGTGCCAGCAGCTTTGGACAGGGGGCCAACGAGCAGTACTTC,CASSFGQGANEQYF
.,TRBD1,TRBV12-3/TRBV12-4,TRBJ2-5,TGTGCCAGCAGACCCGGGACAGGGGAATCGGAGACCCAGTACTTC,CASRPGTGESETQYF
.,.,TRBV15,TRBJ2-1,TGTGCCACCAGTAGATCCAACAGTGAGCAGTTCTTC,CATSRSNSEQFF
.,.,TRBV27,TRBJ2-5,TGTGCCAGCGGGGTTGGTTTCGGTGGAGAAAAAGAGACCCAGTACTTC,CASGVGFGGEKETQYF
.,.,TRBV2,TRBJ2-5,TGTGCCAGCAGTGAAGGGGGGGTCGTTCAAGAGACCCAGTACTTC,CASSEGGVVQETQYF
.,TRBD1,TRBV6-4,TRBJ1-2,TGTGCCCCCCGCGATTTAAGACAGGGAAATTACTATGGCTACACCTTC,CAPRDLRQGNYYGYTF
.,.,TRBV20-1,TRBJ2-3,TGCAGTGCTACCGTCTTCCCGGGTTCGATTACAGATACGCAGTATTTT,CSATVFPGSITDTQYF
.,TRBD1,TRBV12-3/TRBV12-4,TRBJ1-5,TGTGCCAGCAGTCAGGGACAGTCTTTCAATCAGCCCCAGCATTTT,CASSQGQSFNQPQHF
.,TRBD2,TRBV5-1,TRBJ2-1,TGCGCCAGCAGCCCTCTGACTAGCGGGGGGGGGCTGGAGCAGTTCTTC,CASSPLTSGGGLEQFF
.,.,TRBV5-1,TRBJ2-5,TGCGCCAGCAGCTTGGAGAGTCAAGAGACCCAGTACTTC,CASSLESQETQYF
.,TRBD1,TRBV4-1,TRBJ1-1,TGCGCCAGCAGCCAGAACAGGGGGAACACTGAAGCTTTCTTT,CASSQNRGNTEAFF
.,.,TRBV2,TRBJ1-2,TGTGCCAGCAGTGATCTAGGATGGTATAACTATGGCTACACCTTC,CASSDLGWYNYGYTF
.,TRBD1,TRBV27,TRBJ2-7,TGTGCCAGCAGATCCGGACAGGGTACCCCCTACGAGCAGTACTTC,CASRSGQGTPYEQYF
.,.,TRBV7-2,TRBJ2-5,TGTGCCAGCAGCCGAGGACTCCAAGAGACCCAGTACTTC,CASSRGLQETQYF
.,.,TRBV28,TRBJ1-5,TGTGCCAGCAGCCGGGGCGGGGGCCGGAGCAATCAGCCCCAGCATTTT,CASSRGGGRSNQPQHF
.,.,TRBV29-1,TRBJ2-1,TGCAGCGTTGAAGGGGTGGAGTCCTCCTACAATGAGCAGTTCTTC,CSVEGVESSYNEQFF
.,.,TRBV29-1,TRBJ2-1,TGCAGCGTTGAATCGGACGCCTACAATGAGCAGTTCTTC,CSVESDAYNEQFF
.,.,TRBV3-1,TRBJ1-2,TGTGCCAGCAGCCCACATTGGGGGCGAAACTATGGCTACACCTTC,CASSPHWGRNYGYTF
.,.,TRBV11-2,TRBJ2-5,TGTGCCAGCAGCTTAGGCAGGGTTAAAGAGACCCAGTACTTC,CASSLGRVKETQYF
.,.,TRBV9,TRBJ1-6,TGTGCCAGCAGCGTAGCTCCGGGGAATAATTCACCCCTCCACTTT,CASSVAPGNNSPLHF
.,TRBD1,TRBV10-2,TRBJ1-1,TGCGCCAGCAGTCGGGACAGGAGTTTCTTGGCTGAAGCTTTCTTT,CASSRDRSFLAEAFF
few,.,TRBV7-2,TRBJ2-3,TGTGCCAGCAGCTTAGGGCGAGATACGCAGTATTTT,CASSLGRDTQYF
.,TRBD2,TRBV4-1,TRBJ2-7,TGCGCCAGCAGCCGGGGACTAGCGGGAGGTTCCGAGCAGTACTTC,CASSRGLAGGSEQYF
.,TRBD1,TRBV20-1,TRBJ1-1,TGCAGTGCTGGACAGGGCACTGAAGCTTTCTTT,CSAGQGTEAFF
.,.,TRBV19,TRBJ2-2,TGTGCCAGTAGTAGCAGCGCCGGGGAGCTGTTTTTT,CASSSSAGELFF
.,TRBD1,TRBV9,TRBJ1-2,TGTGCCAGCAGCGAACGGACAGGGCCGGTTGGCTACACCTTC,CASSERTGPVGYTF
.,TRBD1,TRBV27,TRBJ1-2,TGTGCCAGCAGTCCCTGGGACAGGGGAGGCGGCTACACCTTC,CASSPWDRGGGYTF
.,.,TRBV20-1,TRBJ2-7,TGCAGTGCTAGAGAGGGGTTAACCTACGAGCAGTACTTC,CSAREGLTYEQYF
.,.,TRBV6-6,TRBJ2-3,TGTGCCAGCATGCAAGCCGTCTTGGGAGATACGCAGTATTTT,CASMQAVLGDTQYF
.,TRBD2,TRBV29-1,TRBJ2-4,TGCAGCGTTGAACGGGGGGGGACGAGGGCCAAAAACATTCAGTACTTC,CSVERGGTRAKNIQYF
.,.,TRBV18,TRBJ1-4,TGTGCCATCCTGACCAAAGGAGGGCGTAATGAAAAACTGTTTTTT,CAILTKGGRNEKLFF
.,.,TRBV29-1,TRBJ1-2,TGCAGCGTTGAAGATTCTGACACGTTGCGTGGCTACACCTTC,CSVEDSDTLRGYTF
once,TRBD2,TRBV29-1,TRBJ2-7,TGCAGCGTCCGGACTAGCGGGACGTACGAGCAGTACTTC,CSVRTSGTYEQYF
.,.,TRBV4-1,TRBJ1-1,TGCGCCAGCACGCCCACGGTAGCGGTCTCGAACACTGAAGCTTTCTTT,CASTPTVAVSNTEAFF